These 17 T cell receptor beta chains were sequenced from one sample in a study of CD8 T cells in ankylosing spondylitis. TCRdb reanalysed the 5' RACE reads using MiXCR and keeps one entry per CDR3 protein. Among roughly 230,000 distinct CDR3 sequences listed, 18% were seen once. Material: blood, either unsorted or a sorted T cell fraction (not recorded which). All receptors derive from a male donor with ankylosing spondylitis or in good health (not recorded which).

There are a few counts of this clonotype. The genes are TRBV28 and TRBJ2-4, with 8 bases identical to TRBD1. This CDR3 is 13 amino acids long. V trimming: 6 bases; J trimming: 9 bases; junction bases outside the gene matches: 7. The V gene's germline CDR1 is MDHEN and CDR2 SYDVKM. The CDR3 reads CASSPTGVGIQYF. The CDR3 DNA reads as TGTGCCAGCAGCCCGACAGGGGTGGGCATTCAGTACTTC.

This clonotype occurred a few times. CDR3 loop: CSVDPGGGETQYF. The CDR3 DNA sequence: TGCAGCGTGGACCCCGGGGGCGGGGAGACCCAGTACTTC. The genes are TRBV29-1 and TRBJ2-5; D may correspond to TRBD1 or TRBD2 (6 bases each). The CDR3 extends over 13 amino acids. Germline-derived CDR1 and CDR2 are SQVTM and ANQGSEA. Trimming took off 6 bases at V and 5 bases at J, with 16 bases between the two ends.

This clonotype was picked up a small number of times. This chain's CDR3 is CASSLAGPSNEQFF. DNA for the CDR3: TGTGCCAGCAGCTTAGCCGGTCCGAGCAATGAGCAGTTCTTC. The chain links TRBV7-9 to TRBJ2-1; D is unclear. The CDR3 sequence is 14 residues long. Germline-derived CDR1 and CDR2 are SEHNR and FQNEAQ (reference sequence). With 0 bases removed from V and 6 bases from J, the gap between germline ends came to 9 bases.

The chain uses TRBV4-2 and TRBJ2-1; D gene ambiguous. The CDR3 has 16 residues. The germline gives CDR1 LGHNA, CDR2 YNFKEQ. The V and J ends lost 2 bases and 2 bases respectively, with 13 bases between them. CDR3 in amino acids: CASSQLGFGTYNEQFF. CDR3 sequence (DNA): TGTGCCAGCAGCCAATTGGGATTCGGAACCTACAATGAGCAGTTCTTC.

Many counts were recorded for this clonotype. The DNA of the CDR3 is TGCAGCGTTGACCAGACAGGTGGCCCCGAGGCCCAGTACTTC. Protein product: CSVDQTGGPEAQYF. The chain joins TRBV29-1 to TRBJ2-5; maybe TRBD1 (6 bases). The V end was cut by 3 bases, the J end by 9 bases, with 20 bases between. Germline V gene sequence: CDR1 SQVTM, CDR2 ANQGSEA. The CDR3 totals 14 residues.

The chain is built from TRBV7-6 and TRBJ2-7; D is ambiguous. The germline V gene has CDR1 SGHVS and CDR2 FNYEAQ. The CDR3 is made up of 13 amino acids. Trimming stripped 5 bases from V and 7 bases from J, with 15 bases between. The CDR3 is CASSPHHPGEQYF. The CDR3, as DNA: TGTGCCAGCAGCCCTCACCACCCTGGGGAGCAGTACTTC.

Only a few counts were recorded for this clonotype. V is TRBV29-1 and J is TRBJ2-7, with 10 bases lining up with TRBD2. V was clipped by 7 bases and J by 0 bases; unmatched bases: 3. CDR3 length equals 13 residues. CDR1 is SQVTM and CDR2 is ANQGSEA in the germline V gene. CDR3 in amino acids: CSGAGGSSYEQYF. The CDR3 nucleotides are TGCAGCGGAGCGGGAGGGAGCTCCTACGAGCAGTACTTC.

The chain is built from TRBV9 and TRBJ1-2, with D maybe TRBD1 (6 bases). Trimming left V 4 bases short and J 0 bases short, with 10 bases between. The germline CDR1 and CDR2 sequences are SGDLS and YYNGEE. The CDR3 consists of 14 residues. The CDR3 DNA sequence: TGTGCCAGCAGCCCGAGGACAGCTAACTATGGCTACACCTTC. Residues: CASSPRTANYGYTF.

This clonotype appeared many times. This rearrangement joins TRBV7-8 to TRBJ2-1, with 11 bases identical to TRBD2. Looked up from germline, CDR1 is SGHVS and CDR2 is FQNEAQ. Trimming at V came to 5 bases and at J to 3 bases, leaving 0 bases not matched to a gene. CDR3 length: 14 amino acids. The CDR3 nucleotides read TGTGCCAGCAGCGGACTAGCGGGCTACAATGAGCAGTTCTTC. Its translation: CASSGLAGYNEQFF.

This clonotype was seen only a few times. The rearrangement joins TRBV12-3 or TRBV12-4 to TRBJ2-7; 7 bases fit TRBD1. The CDR3 runs 14 residues. V dropped 6 bases and J dropped 2; count of bases not matched to a gene: 7. CDR3 loop: CASSPLDRPYEQYF. CDR3 in DNA: TGTGCCAGCAGCCCCCTGGACAGGCCCTACGAGCAGTACTTC.

The chain links TRBV7-8 to TRBJ2-1; D gene uncertain. This CDR3 comprises 12 residues. Germline loops: CDR1 SGHVS, CDR2 FQNEAQ. V shed 3 bases and J shed 9 bases, with 9 bases lying between them. The CDR3 loop is CASSFTPPEQFF. In DNA form, the CDR3 reads TGTGCCAGCAGCTTCACGCCCCCTGAGCAGTTCTTC.

This clonotype has more than one count but fewer than ten. This chain uses TRBV6-5 with TRBJ2-1, with TRBD1 identical over 8 bases. With 0 bases clipped from V and 4 bases from J, the junction kept 5 bases outside the gene matches. From germline, CDR1 is MNHEY and CDR2 SVGAGI. This CDR3 is built from 16 residues. As DNA, the CDR3 is TGTGCCAGCAGTTACTCCCCAGGGGGCCTATACAATGAGCAGTTCTTC. Protein product: CASSYSPGGLYNEQFF.

This chain links TRBV7-3 with TRBJ2-1; 7 bases fit TRBD2. CDR3 length: 13 residues. V lost 5 bases and J lost 5; bases outside the gene matches: 3. Looked up from germline, CDR1 is SGHTA and CDR2 is FQGTGA. The CDR3 reads CASSAGLNNEQFF. In DNA form, the CDR3 reads TGTGCCAGCAGCGCGGGACTAAACAATGAGCAGTTCTTC. Looking up the rest from reference TRBV7-3 and TRBJ2-1 gives the full variable domain: GAGVSQTPSNKVTEKGKYVELRCDPISGHTALYWYRQSLGQGPEFLIYFQGTGAADDSGLPNDRFFAVRPEGSVSTLKIQRTERGDSAVYLCASSAGLNNEQFFGPGTRLTVL.

This chain uses TRBV11-2 with TRBJ2-3; TRBD2 aligns across 9 bases. The CDR3 length is 17 residues. The V gene end was trimmed by 2 bases and the J gene end by 4 bases; junction bases not matched to a gene: 10. Germline loops: CDR1 SGHAT, CDR2 FQNNGV. In DNA form, the CDR3 reads TGTGCCAGCAGCTTATATCTAGCGGGACCCTCGGCAGATACGCAGTATTTT. This encodes CASSLYLAGPSADTQYF.

This clonotype was counted between two and nine times. The V and J genes are TRBV29-1 and TRBJ1-1, with 8 bases identical to TRBD1. Germline trimming cut 7 bases from V and 5 bases from J; bases unmatched to any gene: 3. Germline V lookup: CDR1 SQVTM, CDR2 ANQGSEA. The CDR3 length is 11 residues. As DNA, the CDR3 is TGCAGCGGGACAGGGTATACTGAAGCTTTCTTT. Protein product: CSGTGYTEAFF.

The J gene is TRBJ2-3, the V gene TRBV29-1, with TRBD2 identical over 9 bases. Germline CDR1 is SQVTM and CDR2 is ANQGSEA. V dropped 3 bases and J dropped 3; count of bases not matched to a gene: 7. This CDR3 is 15 amino acids long. The DNA for the CDR3 is TGCAGCGTTGAGGGAGGTAGCGGGAGAACAGATACGCAGTATTTT. Its translation is CSVEGGSGRTDTQYF.

The sample holds one count of this clonotype. The chain employs TRBV9 and TRBJ2-7; TRBD2 is a possible D gene (5 bases). Germline CDR1 reads SGDLS; CDR2 reads YYNGEE. Trimming took 3 bases from V and 4 from J, leaving 11 bases between them. CDR3 length: 13 residues. The CDR3 nucleotides read TGTGCCAGCAGCGCCCAACTAGAGTACGAGCAGTACTTC. It yields the protein CASSAQLEYEQYF.